The table lists the clone carrying this T cell receptor (beta chain) with many counts. No antigen is known for it. The data were taken from a study of CD8 T cells in ankylosing spondylitis. Study-level results: Reportedly, significant enrichment of disease-linked clones occurred in matched ankylosing spondylitis synovial fluid. Earlier work had already found some motif variants in reactive arthritis synovial fluid and blood. A TCR beta motif of several highly homologous variants seemed to mark ankylosing spondylitis blood.

Quantitative 5'-RACE was performed with molecular barcodes, and it yielded the TCR beta libraries. TCRdb re-derived calls from the 5' RACE reads in MiXCR, one entry per CDR3 protein. The sample consists of 110,000 to 150,000 distinct CDR3 sequences, 7.5% to 9.5% of them appearing once. In germline, CDR1 is MDHEN, CDR2 SYDVKM. The CDR3 length is 13 residues. Trimming took off 3 bases at V and 0 bases at J, with 5 bases between the two ends. The clonotype was recovered from a male donor with ankylosing spondylitis. Sequencing input: synovial fluid, either unsorted or a sorted T cell fraction (not recorded which). The rearrangement joins TRBV28 to TRBJ1-2; D unclear. The CDR3 DNA reads as TGTGCCAGCAGTTTTCAAGCTAACTATGGCTACACCTTC. Translated, it gives CASSFQANYGYTF.